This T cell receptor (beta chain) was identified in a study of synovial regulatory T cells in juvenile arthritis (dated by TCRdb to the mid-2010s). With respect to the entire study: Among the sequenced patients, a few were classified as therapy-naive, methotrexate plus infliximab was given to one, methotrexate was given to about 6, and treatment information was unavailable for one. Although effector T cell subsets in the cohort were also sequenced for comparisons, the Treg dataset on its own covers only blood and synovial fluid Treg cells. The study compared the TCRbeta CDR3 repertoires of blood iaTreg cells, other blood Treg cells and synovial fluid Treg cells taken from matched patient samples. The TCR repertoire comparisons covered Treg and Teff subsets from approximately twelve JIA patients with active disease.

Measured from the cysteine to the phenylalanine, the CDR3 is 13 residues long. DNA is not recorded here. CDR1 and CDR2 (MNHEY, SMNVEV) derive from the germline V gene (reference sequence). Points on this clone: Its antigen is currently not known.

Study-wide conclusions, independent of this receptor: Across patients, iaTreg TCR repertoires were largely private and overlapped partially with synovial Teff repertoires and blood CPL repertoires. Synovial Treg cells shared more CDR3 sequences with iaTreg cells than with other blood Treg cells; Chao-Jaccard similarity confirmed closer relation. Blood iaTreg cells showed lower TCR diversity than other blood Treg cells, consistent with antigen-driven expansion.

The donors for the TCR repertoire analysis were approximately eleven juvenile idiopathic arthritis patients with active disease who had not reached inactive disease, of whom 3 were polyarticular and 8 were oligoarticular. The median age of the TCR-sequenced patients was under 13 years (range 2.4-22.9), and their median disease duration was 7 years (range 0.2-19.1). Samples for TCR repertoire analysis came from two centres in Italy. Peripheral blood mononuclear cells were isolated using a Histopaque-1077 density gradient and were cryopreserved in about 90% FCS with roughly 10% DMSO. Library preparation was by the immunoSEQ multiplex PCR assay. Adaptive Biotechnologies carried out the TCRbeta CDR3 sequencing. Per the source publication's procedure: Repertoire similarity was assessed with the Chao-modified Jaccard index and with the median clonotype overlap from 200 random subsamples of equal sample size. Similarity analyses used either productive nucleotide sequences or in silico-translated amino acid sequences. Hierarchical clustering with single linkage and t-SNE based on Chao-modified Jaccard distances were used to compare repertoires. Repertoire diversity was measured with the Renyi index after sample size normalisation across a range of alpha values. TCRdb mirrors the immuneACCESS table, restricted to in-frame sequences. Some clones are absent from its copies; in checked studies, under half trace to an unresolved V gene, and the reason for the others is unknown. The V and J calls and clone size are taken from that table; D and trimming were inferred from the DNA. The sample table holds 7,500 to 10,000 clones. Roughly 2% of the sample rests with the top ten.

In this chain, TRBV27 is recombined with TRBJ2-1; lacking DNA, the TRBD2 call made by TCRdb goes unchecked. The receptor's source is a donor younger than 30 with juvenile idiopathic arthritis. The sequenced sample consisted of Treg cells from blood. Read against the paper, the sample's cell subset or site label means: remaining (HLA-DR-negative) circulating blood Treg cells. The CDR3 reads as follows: CASRWGVGNEQFF.